This T cell receptor (beta chain) was profiled in a study of radiotherapy plus CTLA-4 blockade in lung cancer. Profiled with immunoSEQ multiplex PCR; TCRdb holds only in-frame clones, not every one. The repertoire has 55,000 to 80,000 clones, over 75% of them found once; the top ten carry 40%. Findings and caveats of the study: Radiotherapy plus ipilimumab was followed by expansion in blood of tumor-derived TCR clones. Reportedly, early blood T cell clone dynamics best predicted response, with interferon-beta.

This CDR3 has 14 amino acids. Germline-derived CDR1 and CDR2 are SGHRS and YFSETQ. Trimming removed 1 base from V and 0 bases from J, with 8 bases in between. Ipilimumab CTLA-4 blockade and focal radiation were given to patients with chemo-refractory metastatic non-small-cell lung cancer. With regard to this clone: Its antigen remains unidentified.

V gene TRBV5-1 combines with J gene TRBJ2-7; D remains unclear. The source of this sequence is a human donor with non-small cell lung cancer that progressed on radiotherapy plus ipilimumab. Sequenced material: peripheral blood, taken from a patient treated with radiotherapy plus ipilimumab. CDR3 in amino acids: CASSLLDFSYEQYF. For the CDR3, the DNA is TGCGCCAGCAGCTTGCTTGACTTCTCCTACGAGCAGTACTTC.